The rows below give T cell receptor beta chains drawn from one sample of a study of blood T cell repertoires in COVID-19. Sequencing used immunoSEQ multiplex PCR; TCRdb keeps in-frame clones, though not all of them. The sample lists roughly 230,000 clones, roughly 87% occurring once. The sequencing sample was made of PBMCs or T cells enriched from blood (not recorded which). Receptors originate from a man between 25 and 39 years old in a cohort exposed to, infected with or recovered from COVID-19 (not recorded which). The CDR3 runs from the conserved cysteine through the conserved F or W. Fields, in order: J gene, clone size, V gene, CDR3 length, D gene, CDR3 DNA, CDR3 protein. The D gene is left open where the match is weak. Clone size is given for some rows only: seen once, a few or many times, or a class if the clone is expanded.

j_call: TRBJ2-1; clone_size: -; v_call: TRBV7-9; cdr3_length: 17; d_call: TRBD2; cdr3_nt: TGTGCCAGCAGCTTATCAACCAGCGGGAGCCTAAACAATGAGCAGTTCTTC; cdr3_aa: CASSLSTSGSLNNEQFF
j_call: TRBJ2-7; clone_size: -; v_call: TRBV11-2; cdr3_length: 14; d_call: TRBD2; cdr3_nt: TGTGCCAGCAGCTTACTAGCGGGAGGGAACGAGCAGTACTTC; cdr3_aa: CASSLLAGGNEQYF
j_call: TRBJ1-1; clone_size: -; v_call: TRBV29-1; cdr3_length: 12; d_call: -; cdr3_nt: TGCAGCGGGGGACACCGAGGGACTGAAGCTTTCTTT; cdr3_aa: CSGGHRGTEAFF
j_call: TRBJ1-2; clone_size: few; v_call: TRBV3-1/TRBV3-2; cdr3_length: 20; d_call: -; cdr3_nt: TGTGCCAGCAGCCAAGACAACTTTCGGACGCCACAGGGACCATCACGTGGCTACACCTTC; cdr3_aa: CASSQDNFRTPQGPSRGYTF
j_call: TRBJ2-4; clone_size: once; v_call: TRBV4-3; cdr3_length: 17; d_call: -; cdr3_nt: TGCGCCAGCAGCCAAGAGTGGACCGACAGCCTCAAAAACATTCAGTACTTC; cdr3_aa: CASSQEWTDSLKNIQYF
j_call: TRBJ1-3; clone_size: -; v_call: TRBV3-1/TRBV3-2; cdr3_length: 15; d_call: -; cdr3_nt: TGTGCCAGCAGCCAAGATTCGCGGTCTGGAAACACCATATATTTT; cdr3_aa: CASSQDSRSGNTIYF
j_call: TRBJ1-1; clone_size: once; v_call: TRBV28; cdr3_length: 14; d_call: -; cdr3_nt: TGTGCCAGCAGTCCCGATTACACCGACACTGAAGCTTTCTTT; cdr3_aa: CASSPDYTDTEAFF
j_call: TRBJ2-7; clone_size: -; v_call: TRBV7-9; cdr3_length: 15; d_call: TRBD1; cdr3_nt: TGTGCCAGCAGCTTAGGGACAGGGGTCGAGTACGAGCAGTACTTC; cdr3_aa: CASSLGTGVEYEQYF
j_call: TRBJ2-3; clone_size: -; v_call: TRBV4-3; cdr3_length: 14; d_call: TRBD2; cdr3_nt: TGCGCCAGCAGCCAACTAGCGGACACAGATACGCAGTATTTT; cdr3_aa: CASSQLADTDTQYF
j_call: TRBJ1-2; clone_size: -; v_call: TRBV5-1; cdr3_length: 11; d_call: -; cdr3_nt: TGCGCCAGCCACACAGGGCGTGGCTACACCTTC; cdr3_aa: CASHTGRGYTF
j_call: TRBJ2-3; clone_size: -; v_call: TRBV2; cdr3_length: 15; d_call: -; cdr3_nt: TGTGCCAGCACCATGGGTCCCACGGGAACAGATACGCAGTATTTT; cdr3_aa: CASTMGPTGTDTQYF
j_call: TRBJ1-6; clone_size: -; v_call: TRBV9; cdr3_length: 15; d_call: -; cdr3_nt: TGTGCCAGCAGCGTAGGGGGCGCCGATAATTCACCCCTCCACTTT; cdr3_aa: CASSVGGADNSPLHF
j_call: TRBJ1-1; clone_size: -; v_call: TRBV27; cdr3_length: 14; d_call: -; cdr3_nt: TGTGCCAGCAGTCCCCAAACAGGGAACACTGAAGCTTTCTTT; cdr3_aa: CASSPQTGNTEAFF
j_call: TRBJ2-6; clone_size: -; v_call: TRBV3-1/TRBV3-2; cdr3_length: 18; d_call: -; cdr3_nt: TGTGCCAGCAGCCAAGAAACAGGCTGGGGAACCGGGGCCAACGTCCTGACTTTC; cdr3_aa: CASSQETGWGTGANVLTF
j_call: TRBJ1-2; clone_size: -; v_call: TRBV9; cdr3_length: 14; d_call: -; cdr3_nt: TGTGCCAGCAGCGGAGGCAGGGGATCCTATGGCTACACCTTC; cdr3_aa: CASSGGRGSYGYTF
j_call: TRBJ1-1; clone_size: -; v_call: TRBV19; cdr3_length: 13; d_call: -; cdr3_nt: TGTGCCAGTAGTGCTATCCGGGACACTGAAGCTTTCTTT; cdr3_aa: CASSAIRDTEAFF
j_call: TRBJ2-5; clone_size: -; v_call: TRBV7-3; cdr3_length: 14; d_call: -; cdr3_nt: TGTGCCAGCAGCCGTGGACTGGCCCAAGAGACCCAGTACTTC; cdr3_aa: CASSRGLAQETQYF
j_call: TRBJ1-5; clone_size: -; v_call: TRBV10-2; cdr3_length: 14; d_call: -; cdr3_nt: TGCGCCAGCAGCGCTGACAGTTATAATCAGCCCCAGCATTTT; cdr3_aa: CASSADSYNQPQHF
j_call: TRBJ2-2; clone_size: -; v_call: TRBV5-1; cdr3_length: 15; d_call: TRBD1; cdr3_nt: TGCGCCAGCAGCTCAGGACAGGGATCAACCGGGGAGCTGTTTTTT; cdr3_aa: CASSSGQGSTGELFF
j_call: TRBJ1-5; clone_size: few; v_call: TRBV15; cdr3_length: 14; d_call: TRBD1; cdr3_nt: TGTGCCACCAGACCCGGGACAGGGGATCAGCCCCAGCATTTT; cdr3_aa: CATRPGTGDQPQHF
j_call: TRBJ1-4; clone_size: -; v_call: TRBV29-1; cdr3_length: 15; d_call: -; cdr3_nt: TGCAGCGTTGAAAGATTAGGGGGACGACGTGAAAAACTGTTTTTT; cdr3_aa: CSVERLGGRREKLFF
j_call: TRBJ1-2; clone_size: -; v_call: TRBV5-6; cdr3_length: 15; d_call: -; cdr3_nt: TGTGCCAGCAGCTTGCAGGCCCGGGGAAACTATGGCTACACCTTC; cdr3_aa: CASSLQARGNYGYTF
j_call: TRBJ1-1; clone_size: -; v_call: TRBV25-1; cdr3_length: 14; d_call: -; cdr3_nt: TGTGCCAGCAGTGGGTTTACATGGAACACTGAAGCTTTCTTT; cdr3_aa: CASSGFTWNTEAFF
j_call: TRBJ2-2; clone_size: -; v_call: TRBV9; cdr3_length: 16; d_call: -; cdr3_nt: TGTGCCAGCAGCGTAGAGTGGAGCGTGAACACCGGGGAGCTGTTTTTT; cdr3_aa: CASSVEWSVNTGELFF